The following is a T cell receptor (beta chain) sequence with its context. This clone was detected a few times. It lacks a known antigen. Its ends do not fully match the called genes, so a read error is possible. Genomic DNA was isolated from the sorted cells so that the TCRbeta CDR3 region could be sequenced. The immunoSEQ Assay was used to sequence the TCRbeta CDR3 regions. TCRdb carries this immuneACCESS record with in-frame sequences only. Its versions omit some clonotypes, under half of them owing to an unresolved V gene in the studies checked, with the rest unexplained. The sample records some 74,000 clones, approximately 78% of which are singletons. 5% of the sample rests with the top ten. Patients with a history of autoimmune disease or receiving systemic immunosuppression were excluded from the trial. Peripheral blood for TCR sequencing was collected from all dose cohorts at baseline, on cycle 4 day 1, and on cycle 7 day 1. The samples were drawn from a first-in-human, open-label, multicenter phase I dose-escalation trial of ivuxolimab. Adults with locally advanced or metastatic head and neck squamous cell, hepatocellular, melanoma or renal cell carcinoma were enrolled in the trial. Before TCR sequencing, CD4+ T cells and CD8+ T cells from peripheral blood were sorted into separate populations.

This sample was included in a study of OX40 agonist ivuxolimab in advanced cancers. Some background on the complete study: Ivuxolimab was an agonistic, fully human IgG2 monoclonal antibody directed against OX40 (CD134), a costimulatory receptor. Intravenous ivuxolimab was administered to patients every 2 weeks at six dose levels: 0.01, 0.1, 0.3, 1.5, 3 and 10 mg/kg. Of the roughly 50 dose-escalation patients, hepatocellular carcinoma was present in about 20, melanoma in approximately 15, renal cell carcinoma in 9 and head and neck cancer in 9. Three dose-escalation patients achieved partial responses, one with hepatocellular carcinoma and two with cutaneous melanoma. Prior anti-PD-1, anti-PD-L1 or anti-CTLA-4 therapy was permitted, and checkpoint inhibitors had been received by less than 45% of dose-escalation patients. Peripheral TCRbeta sequencing aimed to test whether ivuxolimab altered TCR sequence diversity and caused clonal T-cell expansion. The paper covers the monotherapy dose-escalation part of the phase I ivuxolimab trial, which included N ≈ 50 patients. In the dose-escalation cohort, 70% to 85% of patients were male, and the mean age was approximately 64 years, with a range of roughly 23 to 85. Broad study findings and their caveats: The antigen specificity of the clonally expanded peripheral T cells was not determined. On average, CD8+ T cells showed more expanded clones than CD4+ T cells after ivuxolimab. Clonal expansion of both CD4+ and CD8+ blood T cells was observed from baseline to week 6 at doses 0.1 to 3.0 mg/kg. In partial responders in the 0.1-3.0 mg/kg groups, normalized peripheral clonal expansion was found to be among the lowest, especially among CD8+ T cells. Low levels of normalized T-cell clonal expansion were also seen in some nonresponding patients.

The CDR3 starts with the cysteine, ends with the phenylalanine, and has 13 residues. The CDR3 DNA has 39 bases and is translated from base 1. The germline V gene provides CDR1 MNHEY and CDR2 SVGAGI. This receptor was obtained from an adult with an advanced solid tumor such as melanoma, head and neck, liver or kidney cancer. The sequencing used CD4+ or CD8+ T cells sorted from blood, collected in a trial of the OX40 agonist ivuxolimab. Recombination joined TRBV6-5 with TRBJ2-2, with the D gene not confidently named. The CDR3 protein: CASRRLNSGELFF. The nucleotides are TGTGCCAGCAGGAGATTGAACAGCGGGGAGCTGTTTTTT.